A single sample is the source of the 28 T cell receptor beta chains below, sequenced in a study of CD8 T cells in ankylosing spondylitis. TCRdb reprocessed the 5' RACE reads via MiXCR and lists one record per CDR3 protein. Of about 150,000 distinct CDR3 sequences in the sample, roughly a third were seen once. Source material: synovial fluid, either unsorted or a sorted T cell fraction (not recorded which). These receptors all stem from a male donor with ankylosing spondylitis.

The V call is TRBV12-3 or TRBV12-4, the J call TRBJ2-7; D might be TRBD1 or TRBD2, each matching 5 bases. The CDR3 runs 15 residues. Trimming took off 7 bases at V and 0 bases at J, with 16 bases between the two ends. CDR3 in DNA: TGTGCCAGCACGAGGGGATGGGAAAGCTCCTACGAGCAGTACTTC. It is translated as CASTRGWESSYEQYF.

The genes are TRBV5-6 and TRBJ1-4; TRBD1 agrees at 7 bases. This CDR3 region has 15 residues. V dropped 4 bases and J dropped 6; count of bases not matched to a gene: 9. CDR1 is SGHDT and CDR2 is YYEEEE in the germline V gene. CDR3 DNA sequence: TGTGCCAGCAGCGGGCAACAGGGGAGGTATGAAAAACTGTTTTTT. Translated: CASSGQQGRYEKLFF.

The sample holds a few counts of this clonotype. This chain joins TRBV7-3 and TRBJ1-2; D is unclear. CDR3 length: 13 residues. Looked up from germline, CDR1 is SGHTA and CDR2 is FQGTGA. V gave up 3 bases and J gave up 8 bases, with 13 bases separating them. This chain's CDR3 is CASSFESYRGYTF. DNA for the CDR3: TGTGCCAGCAGCTTTGAATCCTATCGGGGCTACACCTTC.

This clonotype was counted a few times. The genes are TRBV12-3 or TRBV12-4 and TRBJ2-3; TRBD1 aligns across 8 bases. V shed 5 bases and J 2 bases; nucleotides not matched to a gene: 6. The CDR3 loop spans 15 amino acids. This chain's CDR3 is CASSTRTGNTDTQYF. CDR3 nucleotides: TGTGCCAGCAGTACAAGGACAGGGAACACAGATACGCAGTATTTT.

The chain couples TRBV29-1 to TRBJ2-3; D remains unclear. Germline V gene lookup returns CDR1 SQVTM and CDR2 ANQGSEA. The CDR3 is made up of 13 amino acids. The V gene lost 4 bases and the J gene lost 4 bases, with 12 bases spanning the gap. The CDR3 bases are TGCAGCGTTGGAAGCTCTGGCGCAGATACGCAGTATTTT. Its translation is CSVGSSGADTQYF.

In this sample, this clonotype turned up many times. The V gene is TRBV28, the J gene TRBJ2-1, with D unresolved. Germline V gene sequence: CDR1 MDHEN, CDR2 SYDVKM. Trimming shortened V by 7 bases and J by 4 bases, and 8 bases separated the two germline ends. The CDR3 runs 12 residues. The CDR3 coding sequence is TGTGCCAGCACCGCTACTTACAATGAGCAGTTCTTC. Protein sequence: CASTATYNEQFF.

There are a few counts of this clonotype. CDR3 bases: TGTGCCAGCAGCTTAGTGGGATACTTACAAAATGAGCAGTTCTTC. Encoded protein: CASSLVGYLQNEQFF. The chain joins TRBV11-2 to TRBJ2-1; D is ambiguous. Germline CDR1 reads SGHAT; CDR2 reads FQNNGV. The V end was cut by 1 base, the J end by 7 bases, with 14 bases between. This CDR3 is built from 15 residues.

In this sample, this clonotype turned up many times. The V gene is TRBV25-1, the J gene TRBJ2-7; possibly TRBD1 or TRBD2 for D (5 bases each). Per germline, CDR1 MGHDK and CDR2 SYGVNS. The CDR3 has 15 amino acids. Trimming left V 1 base short and J 4 bases short, with 14 bases between. CDR3 sequence: CASSESEGSGYEQYF. CDR3 bases: TGTGCCAGCAGTGAATCTGAGGGGTCGGGATACGAGCAGTACTTC.

This rearrangement joins TRBV29-1 to TRBJ2-1; D is uncertain. Between the trimmed V and J ends, which lost 4 bases and 6 bases, there was a span of 7 bases. CDR1 SQVTM and CDR2 ANQGSEA come from the germline V gene. The CDR3 has 11 residues. The chain's CDR3 is CSVALSNEQFF. The CDR3 DNA sequence: TGCAGCGTTGCACTAAGCAATGAGCAGTTCTTC.

This chain joins TRBV15 and TRBJ2-7, with D perhaps matching TRBD1 (6 bases). Germline CDR1 is LNHNV and CDR2 is YYDKDF (reference sequence). This CDR3 spans 16 amino acids. V was cut by 5 bases and J by 2 bases, with 19 bases left in between. The CDR3 DNA sequence: TGTGCCACCAGCTTTCAGCTGACAGGTTTGACCTACGAGCAGTACTTC. It translates to CATSFQLTGLTYEQYF.

The V and J genes are TRBV12-3 or TRBV12-4 and TRBJ1-1, with D possibly TRBD1 on 5 matching bases. With 6 bases removed from V and 0 bases from J, the gap between germline ends came to 14 bases. The CDR3 contains 15 residues. As DNA, the CDR3 is TGTGCCAGCAGGCCTCCCCAGGGAGTGAACACTGAAGCTTTCTTT. Translating gives CASRPPQGVNTEAFF.

This chain connects TRBV28 to TRBJ2-5; 10 bases are shared with TRBD2. This CDR3 contains 16 residues. In germline, CDR1 is MDHEN, CDR2 SYDVKM. With 2 bases clipped from V and 5 bases from J, the junction kept 8 bases outside the gene matches. CDR3 nucleotide sequence: TGTGCCAGCAGTTTAAGCGGGAGGGGGGATGGGGAGACCCAGTACTTC. It translates to CASSLSGRGDGETQYF.

This clonotype was counted between two and nine times. The chain couples TRBV4-1 to TRBJ1-6, with no clear D. The germline gives CDR1 MGHRA, CDR2 YSYEKL. V was cut by 4 bases and J by 9 bases, with 13 bases left in between. This CDR3 contains 14 residues. The CDR3: CASSLQDGGSPLHF. CDR3 in DNA: TGCGCCAGCAGCCTGCAAGATGGAGGTTCACCCCTCCACTTT.

This clonotype was found a few times. The chain combines TRBV20-1 with TRBJ2-1; unclear D gene. The CDR3 is 15 amino acids. Deletions cut 5 bases from V and 1 base from J, with 15 bases between. Germline loops: CDR1 DFQATT, CDR2 SNEGSKA (reference sequence). DNA of the CDR3: TGCAGTGCTTCGCGCCCGGTGGCGTCCTACAATGAGCAGTTCTTC. This sequence encodes CSASRPVASYNEQFF.

The chain employs TRBV9 and TRBJ2-1; tentative D call: TRBD2 (7 bases). The CDR3 sequence is 13 residues long. Germline V gene data show CDR1 as SGDLS and CDR2 as YYNGEE. Between the trimmed V and J ends, which lost 4 bases and 10 bases, there was a span of 15 bases. The CDR3 sequence: CASSREGRGEQFF. The CDR3, as DNA: TGTGCCAGCAGCCGAGAGGGGAGGGGGGAGCAGTTCTTC.

The chain combines TRBV5-5 with TRBJ2-1, with 8 bases matching TRBD2. The CDR3 length is 16 residues. V was pared by 6 bases and J by 5 bases, with 13 bases of the junction left unmatched. Germline CDR1 and CDR2: SGHKS and YYEKEE (reference sequence). CDR3 sequence reads: CASIGGGKRGDNEQFF. CDR3 sequence (DNA): TGTGCCAGCATCGGGGGGGGCAAGCGGGGAGACAATGAGCAGTTCTTC.

This chain uses TRBV6-2 or TRBV6-3 with TRBJ2-1; TRBD2 matches at 10 bases. V lost 7 bases and J lost 3; bases outside the gene matches: 9. CDR3 length: 16 residues. Germline V CDR1 and CDR2: MNHEY, SVGEGT. The CDR3 coding sequence is TGTGCCAGCACCCCTAGCGGGAGCGGAAGCTACAATGAGCAGTTCTTC. It is translated as CASTPSGSGSYNEQFF.

This chain joins TRBV6-1 and TRBJ2-7; no definite D call. Germline CDR1 is MNHNS and CDR2 is SASEGT. This CDR3 is 13 amino acids long. Trimming left V 6 bases short and J 2 bases short, with 11 bases between. CDR3 in DNA: TGTGCCAGCAGCGACGACATTCCCTACGAGCAGTACTTC. Translating gives CASSDDIPYEQYF.

A few counts support this clonotype. The chain couples TRBV19 to TRBJ1-1; maybe TRBD1 (6 bases). Trimming stripped 5 bases from V and 0 bases from J, with 13 bases between. CDR3 length: 15 residues. Germline lookup yields CDR1 LNHDA and CDR2 SQIVND (reference sequence). CDR3 in amino acids: CASSFNRDLNTEAFF. The CDR3 DNA follows: TGTGCCAGTAGTTTCAACAGGGACCTGAACACTGAAGCTTTCTTT.

The rearrangement joins TRBV18 to TRBJ2-7, with 10 bases that match TRBD1. The CDR3 loop spans 14 amino acids. Per the germline V gene, CDR1 is KGHSH and CDR2 is LQKENI. Trimming took 4 bases from V and 6 from J; bases not matched to a gene: 6. The CDR3 bases are TGTGCCAGCTCACGAAGCGGGACAGGGGTCGAGCAGTACTTC. Its protein product is CASSRSGTGVEQYF. Drawing the rest from reference TRBV18 and TRBJ2-7, the complete variable domain is NAGVMQNPRHLVRRRGQEARLRCSPMKGHSHVYWYRQLPEEGLKFMVYLQKENIIDESGMPKERFSAEFPKEGPSILRIQQVVRGDSAAYFCASSRSGTGVEQYFGPGTRLTVT.

This clonotype appeared a few times. The V and J genes are TRBV6-5 and TRBJ2-1; the D is unclear. Trimming pared 3 bases from V and 4 bases from J, leaving 7 bases between. In germline, CDR1 is MNHEY, CDR2 SVGAGI. The CDR3 has 13 amino acids. Here the CDR3 DNA reads TGTGCCAGCAGTTATCAGGAATACAATGAGCAGTTCTTC. Protein sequence: CASSYQEYNEQFF.

This sequence joins TRBV20-1 and TRBJ2-7; 9 nucleotides match TRBD2. Germline assignment: CDR1 DFQATT and CDR2 SNEGSKA (reference sequence). The V and J ends lost 0 bases and 7 bases, in that order; junction bases with no gene match: 7. The CDR3 covers 14 residues. The CDR3 coding sequence is TGCAGTGCTAGAGATCGCGGGGGGGCGCGGGAGCAGTACTTC. It codes for CSARDRGGAREQYF.

This chain joins TRBV5-6 and TRBJ1-1; tentative D call: TRBD1 (5 bases). The germline V and J ends were trimmed by 4 bases and 1 base, with 11 bases remaining between them. The CDR3 is 14 amino acids. The germline gives CDR1 SGHDT, CDR2 YYEEEE. CDR3 sequence (DNA): TGTGCCAGCAGCCCCGATGACAGGAACACTGAAGCTTTCTTT. As protein: CASSPDDRNTEAFF.

A few counts support this clonotype. This chain joins TRBV25-1 and TRBJ1-1; 7 bases are shared with TRBD1. The CDR3 is made up of 14 amino acids. Germline-derived CDR1 and CDR2 are MGHDK and SYGVNS. Losses at the gene ends were 6 bases for V and 4 bases for J; bases not matched to a gene: 8. CDR3 coding DNA: TGTGCCAGCAGAGTCGGGTCAGGGGGCACTGAAGCTTTCTTT. Translated, it gives CASRVGSGGTEAFF. The full variable domain, with the rest looked up from reference TRBV25-1 and TRBJ1-1, is EADIYQTPRYLVIGTGKKITLECSQTMGHDKMYWYQQDPGMELHLIHYSYGVNSTEKGDLSSESTVSRIRTEHFPLTLESARPSHTSQYLCASRVGSGGTEAFFGQGTRLTVV.

Written as DNA, the CDR3 is TGTGCCAGCAGGGACGGGACATCATTTTTCGATGGCTACACCTTC. Its protein is CASRDGTSFFDGYTF. The chain combines TRBV2 with TRBJ1-2, with D possibly being TRBD1 (6 bases). The ends were cut back, 6 bases at V and 6 bases at J, with 20 bases in the middle. In germline, CDR1 is SNHLY, CDR2 FYNNEI. This CDR3 has 15 amino acids.

This clonotype was found once. The chain recombines TRBV7-9 with TRBJ2-1, with TRBD2 matching over 7 bases. The CDR3 contains 16 residues. V shed 1 base, J shed 2 bases, and the junction held 5 bases outside the gene matches. Germline lookup yields CDR1 SEHNR and CDR2 FQNEAQ (reference sequence). The chain's CDR3 is CASSLGRDYAYNEQFF. CDR3 DNA: TGTGCCAGCAGCTTAGGGCGGGACTACGCCTACAATGAGCAGTTCTTC.

V and J are TRBV7-8 and TRBJ1-4; D might be TRBD1 (6 bases). Germline V gives CDR1 SGHVS, CDR2 FQNEAQ. Trimming stripped 4 bases from V and 8 bases from J, with 14 bases between. The CDR3 has 14 amino acids. The CDR3 spells CASSSQGLGEKLFF. Here the CDR3 DNA reads TGTGCCAGCAGCTCACAGGGCCTCGGGGAAAAACTGTTTTTT.

This clonotype was counted between two and nine times. The V gene is TRBV11-2, the J gene TRBJ2-1; D gene uncertain. CDR3 length: 13 residues. Trimming removed 0 bases at V and 13 bases at J, with 13 bases between. CDR1 and CDR2 from the germline V gene are SGHAT and FQNNGV. The CDR3 loop reads CASSLEPGKVQFF. The CDR3 DNA reads as TGTGCCAGCAGCTTAGAGCCCGGAAAGGTTCAGTTCTTC.